This TCR beta chain was identified during a study of blood T cell repertoires in COVID-19. Study details: The cDNA or gDNA used as material had been derived from T cells, B-cell-depleted T cells, or PBMCs.

This clone was recorded a few times. There are 17 residues in the CDR3. CDR1 is LGHDT and CDR2 is YNNKEL in the germline V gene (reference sequence). Losses at the gene ends were 5 bases for V and 4 bases for J; bases not matched to a gene: 15. Authors' processing steps: Reference gene primer amplification gave estimated nucleated cell counts. The assay was immunoSEQ multiplex PCR, and TCRdb's table has in-frame clones only and misses some. V, J and clone size derive from that table, while D and trimming were established from the DNA sequence. The sample yields roughly 68,000 clones, less than 90% seen once.

This clonotype originated in an elderly woman with acute or convalescent COVID-19. Sequencing was carried out using peripheral blood. V gene TRBV3-1 (or the pseudogene TRBV3-2) combines with J gene TRBJ2-7, with 9 bases lining up with TRBD2. CDR3 nucleotide sequence: TGTGCCAGCAGCTCCTGGGTAGCGCTAGCGGGGAGATACGAGCAGTACTTC. Protein: CASSSWVALAGRYEQYF.